The T cell receptor beta chain described here comes from a study of blood T cell repertoires in COVID-19. Study details: From the United States, Italy and Spain came samples of acute and convalescent COVID-19. T cells, B-cell-depleted T cells, or PBMCs provided the cDNA or gDNA that served as material.

Seattle patients were enrolled while actively infected and followed longitudinally. Trimming removed 5 bases at V and 5 bases at J, with 4 bases between. The CDR3 spans 11 residues. CDR1 and CDR2 from the germline V gene are SGHNT and YENEEA. Authors' analysis steps: Reference gene primer amplification gave estimated nucleated cell counts. Assay used: immunoSEQ multiplex PCR; TCRdb lists only in-frame clones, some missing. D and trimming were read from the DNA, whereas the V and J calls and clone size are those reported in that table. The table records approximately 400,000 clones, about nine tenths of them present only once.

The sample consisted of peripheral blood. The receptor was derived from a woman aged 45 to 65 with COVID-19, enrolled during active disease. The rearrangement joins TRBV11-3 to TRBJ2-1; D is unresolved. Here the CDR3 reads CASSRDNEQFF. Written as DNA, the CDR3 is TGTGCCAGCAGCCGGGACAATGAGCAGTTCTTC. Full variable domain (outside the CDR3, taken from reference TRBV11-3 and TRBJ2-1): EAGVVQSPRYKIIEKKQPVAFWCNPISGHNTLYWYLQNLGQGPELLIRYENEEAVDDSQLPKDRFSAERLKGVDSTLKIQPAELGDSAVYLCASSRDNEQFFGPGTRLTVL.